The entry below describes one TCR beta chain. This sample is part of a study of blood T cell repertoires in COVID-19. Study overall: Specimens from acute and convalescent COVID-19 originated in the United States, Italy and Spain. Nucleic acid was either cDNA or gDNA, and it came from T cells, B-cell-depleted T cells, or PBMCs.

J gave up 0 bases and V 4 bases, and 4 bases lay outside the gene matches. The CDR3 totals 16 residues. Assay used: immunoSEQ multiplex PCR; TCRdb lists only in-frame clones, some missing. The table includes about 170,000 clones, roughly 86% detected once. Sequencing used peripheral blood. The chain employs TRBV23-1 and TRBJ2-7; TRBD2 agrees at 12 bases. TRBV23-1 is annotated as an ORF whose role is uncertain. This receptor was obtained from a woman older than 75 with COVID-19, enrolled during active disease. DNA for the CDR3: TGCGCCAGCAGTCGGGGACTAGCGGGCCACTCCTACGAGCAGTACTTC. As protein: CASSRGLAGHSYEQYF.